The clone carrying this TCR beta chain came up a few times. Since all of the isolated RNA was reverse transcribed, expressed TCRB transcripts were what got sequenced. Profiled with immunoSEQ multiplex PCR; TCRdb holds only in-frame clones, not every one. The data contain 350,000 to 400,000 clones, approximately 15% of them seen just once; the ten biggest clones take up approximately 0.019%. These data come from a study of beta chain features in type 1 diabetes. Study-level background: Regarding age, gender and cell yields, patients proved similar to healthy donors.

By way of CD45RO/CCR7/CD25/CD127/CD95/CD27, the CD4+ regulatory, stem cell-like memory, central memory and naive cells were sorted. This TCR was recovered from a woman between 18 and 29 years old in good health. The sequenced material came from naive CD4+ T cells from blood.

This CDR3 is CASSLGSDQPQHF. The CDR3 DNA follows: TGTGCCAGCAGCTTGGGTTCCGATCAGCCCCAGCATTTT. The chain couples TRBV5-4 to TRBJ1-5; D unclear. The germline gives CDR1 SGHNT, CDR2 YYREEE (reference sequence). The length of the CDR3 is 13 residues. V was clipped by 0 bases and J by 5 bases, with 6 bases between them.